Listed here are 2 T cell receptor beta chains from one sample, sequenced in a study of T cell repertoires in cytomegalovirus infection. TCRdb processed the reads anew with MiXCR; each CDR3 protein has one entry. The table has 200,000 to 300,000 distinct CDR3 sequences, 9% to 15% seen once. Sequenced: PBMCs. The receptors derive from a human donor in good health (CMV status not recorded). Some clones in this sample may be carry-over from other donors' samples.

This clonotype was observed many times. J is TRBJ1-2 and V is TRBV28; D unclear. Germline V gene sequence: CDR1 MDHEN, CDR2 SYDVKM. The V end was cut by 4 bases, the J end by 0 bases, with 15 bases between. The CDR3 is 16 residues long. The CDR3 sequence is CASSSGPSGANYGYTF. CDR3 nucleotide sequence: TGTGCCAGCAGTTCGGGTCCGAGCGGGGCTAACTATGGCTACACCTTC.

The chain carries TRBV29-1 and TRBJ1-1; no firm D call. Germline V gives CDR1 SQVTM, CDR2 ANQGSEA. V lost 4 bases and J 1 base, leaving 13 bases between the germline ends. CDR3 length: 14 residues. The CDR3 here is CSVGVVAPNTEAFF. CDR3 bases: TGCAGCGTTGGGGTAGTTGCCCCGAACACTGAAGCTTTCTTT. The variable domain in full, with the rest retrieved from reference TRBV29-1 and TRBJ1-1, is SAVISQKPSRDICQRGTSLTIQCQVDSQVTMMFWYRQQPGQSLTLIATANQGSEATYESGFVIDKFPISRPNLTFSTLTVSNMSPEDSSIYLCSVGVVAPNTEAFFGQGTRLTVV.